This T cell receptor (beta chain) was documented in a study of T cell changes during pregnancy in multiple sclerosis. TCRdb keeps only in-frame clones here, not all; method: immunoSEQ multiplex PCR. The repertoire holds more than 55,000 clones, 91% seen once, with over 2% in the top ten. The specimen was peripheral blood, collected in the third trimester of pregnancy. This clonotype was sampled from a female donor in good health, enrolled as a control in a pregnancy study.

The CDR3 DNA sequence: TGTGCCAGTAGTATGGGGGGTGAGGGCAGCATTGAAGCTTTCTTT. It encodes CASSMGGEGSIEAFF. The chain employs TRBV19 and TRBJ1-1; a possible D gene is TRBD1 (5 bases). V lost 3 bases and J lost 7, with 18 bases in between. The CDR3 covers 15 residues. Germline CDR1 reads LNHDA; CDR2 reads SQIVND (reference sequence).